This T cell receptor (beta chain) appears in the sequencing data of a study of human T cells and chemical hapten exposure. Study overall: There were per-sample TCR yield variations, arising mainly from small pooled library volume differences.

Study outcomes and limitations: Controls formed significantly fewer large CDR3 similarity clusters than expanded TCRs did.

Time point meaning: patch test 1, 2 weeks after DPC sensitization. Treatment meaning: therapeutic diphenylcyclopropenone sensitization with weekly scalp DPC. Every donor had alopecia and was 18 to 70 years old; all were suitable for DPC. This clonotype was counted at least ten times. Its antigen is not identified. Individual cDNA molecules received unique molecular identifiers in the library. MiXCR, run by TCRdb on the RACE reads, gives a single entry per CDR3 protein. The sample shows 300,000 to 450,000 distinct CDR3 sequences, around 5% of them seen only once. The sample here was whole blood, taken in connection with sensitization to the hapten diphenylcyclopropenone (DPC). The clonotype originates from a woman between 50 and 59 years old with alopecia areata. Some clones in this sample may be carry-over from other donors' samples.

CDR3 protein: CSALPGTSGRASEQFF. CDR3 DNA: TGCAGTGCCTTACCCGGGACTAGCGGGAGGGCCAGTGAGCAGTTCTTC. The chain couples TRBV20-1 to TRBJ2-1; 16 bases line up with TRBD2. Germline CDR1 is DFQATT and CDR2 is SNEGSKA (reference sequence). The V and J ends lost 6 bases and 9 bases, in that order; junction bases with no gene match: 11. This CDR3 contains 16 residues.